This T cell receptor beta chain was observed in a study of a mutant IDH1 vaccine in newly diagnosed glioma. As for the study in general: Patients were started on vaccination 4-6 weeks after radiotherapy alone, or with temozolomide cycles. Treated patients comprised around 60% males and about 38% females, mean age approximately 38 years. Participants attended visit V12, the safety follow-up, at week 35, and then attended visit V13 at week 47.

Concerning this clone: Its cognate antigen is unknown.

Time point noted: week 35, safety follow-up. Vaccine doses each comprised 300 ug of mutant IDH1 20-mer peptide, with topical imiquimod. At weeks 1, 3, 5, 7, 11, 15, 19 and 23, patients received a vaccination, eight in all. Data came from immunoSEQ multiplex PCR; TCRdb stores just in-frame clones and leaves some out. The sample has 44,000 or so clones; about 86% are singletons. Sample: PBMCs, taken from a glioma patient whose treatment included an IDH1 peptide vaccine. This clonotype originated in a woman in her 40s with glioma. Some clones in this sample may be carry-over from other donors' samples.

The CDR3 bases are TGTGCCAGCAGCTTAGGACAGACCCCCAGAGAGACCCAGTACTTC. Protein: CASSLGQTPRETQYF. The chain carries TRBV7-6 and TRBJ2-5; perhaps TRBD1 as D (5 bases). The germline V gene encodes CDR1 SGHVS and CDR2 FNYEAQ. Between the trimmed V and J ends, which lost 1 base and 4 bases, there was a span of 13 bases. The CDR3 contains 15 residues.